The text below deals with one T cell receptor (beta chain). Its antigen is not identified. The data originate from a study of shared clonotypes between healthy human individuals. Broader study findings: Incomplete sequencing of sorted subsets was indicated by rarefaction despite large depth.

The test was conducted at deep level. Measured with immunoSEQ multiplex PCR; TCRdb has only the in-frame clones, and not every one. The data show roughly 1 million clones, approximately 78% seen once. The CDR3 covers 12 residues. In germline, CDR1 is SGDLS, CDR2 YYNGEE. Between the trimmed V and J ends, which lost 0 bases and 8 bases, there was a span of 6 bases. The receptor comes from a man aged 18 to 35 in good health. Some clones in this sample may be carry-over from other donors' samples. J is TRBJ2-1 and V is TRBV9, with D uncertain. Source material: memory CD4+ T cells from PBMCs. Subset specified: CD45RA-negative fraction. The CDR3 here is CASSVGFDEQFF. CDR3 DNA sequence: TGTGCCAGCAGCGTAGGGTTTGATGAGCAGTTCTTC.